Below are 8 T cell receptor beta chains sequenced from a single sample in a study of cytomegalovirus exposure and HLA in healthy donors. PCR primers comprised 60 Vbeta and 13 Jbeta primers. Clones were read by immunoSEQ multiplex PCR, and TCRdb kept only the in-frame ones, dropping some. The sample has about 170,000 clones; 82% are singletons. The sample consisted of PBMCs. All receptors derive from a male donor in good health and CMV-seronegative.

The chain couples TRBV6-1 to TRBJ2-5; a possible D gene is TRBD2 (6 bases). The CDR3 length is 16 residues. Trimming stripped 4 bases from V and 0 bases from J, with 15 bases between. Germline V gives CDR1 MNHNS, CDR2 SASEGT. The CDR3 sequence is CASSAWERDYQETQYF. CDR3 in DNA: TGTGCCAGCAGTGCTTGGGAGAGGGACTACCAAGAGACCCAGTACTTC.

CDR3 region: CSVGGKGARITEAFF. In nucleotides, the CDR3 is TGCAGCGTTGGGGGAAAGGGGGCGCGAATCACTGAAGCTTTCTTT. The chain joins TRBV29-1 to TRBJ1-1; 7 bases match TRBD1. V lost 4 bases and J lost 4; bases outside the gene matches: 12. Looked up from germline, CDR1 is SQVTM and CDR2 is ANQGSEA. The CDR3 covers 15 residues.

This clone has only a few counts. The chain uses TRBV5-4 and TRBJ1-2; D is unclear. The CDR3 length is 17 residues. Looked up from germline, CDR1 is SGHNT and CDR2 is YYREEE (reference sequence). V was pared by 4 bases and J by 0 bases, with 19 bases between. The CDR3 DNA follows: TGTGCCAGCAGCCAAGCGGGCGGGATGACTGCTAACTATGGCTACACCTTC. Protein sequence: CASSQAGGMTANYGYTF.

The J gene is TRBJ1-2, the V gene TRBV4-2; TRBD1 matches 7 bases. The CDR3 consists of 15 residues. Trimming at V came to 0 bases and at J to 6 bases, leaving 7 bases not matched to a gene. The germline V gene encodes CDR1 LGHNA and CDR2 YNFKEQ. The CDR3 region is CASSQEGRQGDGYTF. The CDR3 DNA follows: TGTGCCAGCAGCCAAGAAGGTCGACAGGGTGATGGCTACACCTTC.

This clone was seen only a few times. The chain employs TRBV5-6 and TRBJ1-2, with unresolved D. CDR3 length: 13 amino acids. CDR1 is SGHDT, CDR2 YYEEEE, per germline. The V gene lost 1 base and the J gene lost 7 bases, with 11 bases spanning the gap. The DNA of the CDR3 is TGTGCCAGCAGCTTGAAGCCCGGAGGTGGCTACACCTTC. It is translated as CASSLKPGGGYTF. The full variable domain, with the rest looked up from reference TRBV5-6 and TRBJ1-2, is DAGVTQSPTHLIKTRGQQVTLRCSPKSGHDTVSWYQQALGQGPQFIFQYYEEEERQRGNFPDRFSGHQFPNYSSELNVNALLLGDSALYLCASSLKPGGGYTFGSGTRLTVV.

This clone was detected a few times. The rearrangement joins TRBV9 to TRBJ2-1, with 9 bases lining up with TRBD2. The CDR3 extends over 17 amino acids. CDR1 is SGDLS and CDR2 is YYNGEE in the germline V gene. Losses at the gene ends were 4 bases for V and 8 bases for J; bases not matched to a gene: 16. In nucleotides, the CDR3 is TGTGCCAGCAGCCGTACCCTAGCGGGCGGGGGGGGCGATGAGCAGTTCTTC. This encodes CASSRTLAGGGGDEQFF.

The gene calls are TRBV4-1 and TRBJ1-2, with a weak D call TRBD1 (6 bases). Germline V CDR1 and CDR2: MGHRA, YSYEKL. V was clipped by 0 bases and J by 4 bases, with 15 bases between them. This CDR3 has 16 amino acids. DNA for the CDR3: TGCGCCAGCAGCCAAGATCGAGGGCAGGGGACCTATGGCTACACCTTC. This sequence encodes CASSQDRGQGTYGYTF.

This clone has more than one count but fewer than ten. The chain links TRBV11-2 to TRBJ2-5; D is perhaps TRBD2 (7 bases). The length of the CDR3 is 18 residues. Per germline, CDR1 SGHAT and CDR2 FQNNGV. Trimming removed 2 bases from V and 3 bases from J, with 22 bases in between. CDR3 nucleotides: TGTGCCAGCAGCTTAATGGGGGCCATAATAGGGAGGGAAGAGACCCAGTACTTC. Translating it yields CASSLMGAIIGREETQYF.